The sample holds one count of the clone carrying this TCR beta chain. Its antigen is still unknown. This sample was taken from a study of blood T cells in healthy people across ages. General study points: For the donors, CMV status was unknown and possibly confounded expanded clonotype changes. Among T cells, TCR beta diversity per million cells dropped roughly linearly as age rose.

Germline CDR1 reads SNHLY; CDR2 reads FYNNEI. The CDR3 consists of 16 residues. The second PCR ran about 6 to 12 cycles with a sample-barcoded 5' primer and J-beta primers. All cDNA molecules were each tagged by a template-switch adaptor with 12 random nucleotides. One entry per CDR3 protein, called by TCRdb with MiXCR from the 5' RACE reads. This sample yields around 780,000 distinct CDR3 sequences, of which roughly 50% are seen a single time; around 25% belongs to the top ten. Isolated PBMCs totaled at least 7 million in each sample. The chain employs TRBV2 and TRBJ2-5, with 10 bases matching TRBD1. With the DNA end fitting TRBJ2-7 better, the J assignment may be wrong. The TCR originated in a man aged 40-49 years in good health. Sequences were obtained from blood. The chain's CDR3 is CASSGLSGQGMDEQYF. CDR3 in DNA: TGTGCCAGCAGTGGACTATCGGGACAGGGGATGGACGAGCAGTACTTC.